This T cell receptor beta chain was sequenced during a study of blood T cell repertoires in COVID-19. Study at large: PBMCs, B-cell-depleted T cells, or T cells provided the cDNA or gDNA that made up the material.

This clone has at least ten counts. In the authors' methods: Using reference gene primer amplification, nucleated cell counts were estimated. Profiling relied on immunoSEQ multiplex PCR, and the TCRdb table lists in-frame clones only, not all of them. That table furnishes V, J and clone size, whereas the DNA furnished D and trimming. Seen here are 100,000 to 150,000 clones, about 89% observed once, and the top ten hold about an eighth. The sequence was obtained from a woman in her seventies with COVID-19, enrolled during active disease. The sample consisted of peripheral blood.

CDR3 sequence reads: CASSSGLGRFF. Here the CDR3 DNA reads TGTGCCAGCAGCTCGGGACTAGGAAGGTTCTTC. The chain is built from TRBV7-9 and TRBJ2-1; 8 bases align to TRBD2. With V trimmed by 4 bases and J by 15 bases, 5 bases remained unmatched. Germline V gives CDR1 SEHNR, CDR2 FQNEAQ (reference sequence). The CDR3 covers 11 residues.